These T cell receptor beta chains were read from a single sample in a study of blood T cell repertoires in COVID-19. Using immunoSEQ multiplex PCR, the repertoire was profiled, and TCRdb retains in-frame clones only, with some absent. The sample yields approximately 320,000 clones, 90% seen once. The sequencing sample was made of PBMCs or T cells enriched from blood (not recorded which). The receptors stem from a man aged 60 to 69 who had recovered from COVID-19. CDR3s include the opening cysteine and the closing phenylalanine or tryptophan. A D gene is named only where the DNA matches it firmly. Size is stated for part of the rows, as once, few or many counts, or as a class when the clone is expanded.

D gene,V gene,clone size,J gene,CDR3 DNA,CDR3 protein
TRBD1,TRBV27,-,TRBJ2-7,TGTGCCAGCAGTTCCTCGAACAGGGGGCATCGGTACGAGCAGTACTTC,CASSSSNRGHRYEQYF
-,TRBV27,-,TRBJ1-4,TGTGCCAGCAGTTTCACCTTTGGGGAGATCAATGAAAAACTGTTTTTT,CASSFTFGEINEKLFF
-,TRBV6-2/TRBV6-3,once,TRBJ2-1,TGTGCCAGCAGCCCCGCCTACAATGAGCAGTTCTTC,CASSPAYNEQFF
-,TRBV19,-,TRBJ1-2,TGTGCCAGTACCATATCCAGGGCTTCCTATGGCTACACCTTC,CASTISRASYGYTF
TRBD2,TRBV19,-,TRBJ2-3,TGTGCCAGTAGTGCGACTAGCGGCTCTAGCACAGATACGCAGTATTTT,CASSATSGSSTDTQYF
-,TRBV5-1,few,TRBJ1-1,TGCGCCAGCAGCTTGGCCGACGGGAGGACTGAAGCTTTCTTT,CASSLADGRTEAFF
-,TRBV10-3,once,TRBJ1-2,TGTGCCATCAGTGAGTCACAGGATTCCTATGGCTACACCTTC,CAISESQDSYGYTF
-,TRBV7-9,-,TRBJ1-5,TGTGCCAGCAGCTTATCCGGCGGGGTTGGTCAGCCCCAGCATTTT,CASSLSGGVGQPQHF
-,TRBV5-1,-,TRBJ2-3,TGCGCCAGCAGCTTGGCGGCAGGGACAGATACGCAGTATTTT,CASSLAAGTDTQYF
-,TRBV3-1/TRBV3-2,-,TRBJ1-1,TGTGCCAGCAGCCAAGGACTTTTTGTGGGGAGCACTGAAGCTTTCTTT,CASSQGLFVGSTEAFF
TRBD2,TRBV5-4,-,TRBJ2-7,TGTGCCAGCAGCTTGTTCGGAGCGGGAGAGACAAGGTCCTACGAGCAGTACTTC,CASSLFGAGETRSYEQYF
TRBD2,TRBV2,-,TRBJ2-4,TGTGCCAGCAGTGAAGGCGGGGGGGTTATAAACATTCAGTACTTC,CASSEGGGVINIQYF
-,TRBV5-1,-,TRBJ1-4,TGCGCCAGCCGATTCGACAGGAATGAAAAACTGTTTTTT,CASRFDRNEKLFF
-,TRBV30,-,TRBJ1-3,TGTGCCTGGAAAAGGGACTCCAACTCTGGAAACACCATATATTTT,CAWKRDSNSGNTIYF
-,TRBV4-1,once,TRBJ1-6,TGCGCCAGCAGCCAAGGGGGGCCCTCCTATAATTCACCCCTCCACTTT,CASSQGGPSYNSPLHF
-,TRBV15,-,TRBJ1-2,TGTGCCACCAGCAGAGGGCAAAACTATGGCTACACCTTC,CATSRGQNYGYTF
-,TRBV3-1/TRBV3-2,-,TRBJ2-2,TGTGCCAGCAGCCAAGATATTGCGGGGAAGGTACTGTTTTTT,CASSQDIAGKVLFF
TRBD1,TRBV5-4,-,TRBJ1-2,TGTGCCAGCAGCTTGGGGGGACAGGGCGTCTATGGCTACACCTTC,CASSLGGQGVYGYTF
TRBD1,TRBV19,once,TRBJ1-4,TGTGCCAGTAGTCTCGGACAGGGGTGGGCTGAAAAACTGTTTTTT,CASSLGQGWAEKLFF
-,TRBV9,-,TRBJ2-7,TGTGCCAGCAGTCCGGCAACGGGGTACGAGCAGTACTTC,CASSPATGYEQYF
-,TRBV18,-,TRBJ2-7,TGTGCCAGCTCACCACCTGAGGTGCGAGTCTCCTACGAGCAGTACTTC,CASSPPEVRVSYEQYF
-,TRBV18,-,TRBJ1-4,TGTGCCAGCTCACCACCCCGTCCAGCAACTAATGAAAAACTGTTTTTT,CASSPPRPATNEKLFF
TRBD2,TRBV7-3,-,TRBJ2-7,TGTGCCAGCAGCCCCCACTCCATTCGCGGGGGTATCTCCTACGAGCAGTACTTC,CASSPHSIRGGISYEQYF
-,TRBV18,once,TRBJ1-4,TGTGCCAGCTCACCTTATGACAGAAATGAAAAACTGTTTTTT,CASSPYDRNEKLFF
TRBD1,TRBV2,few,TRBJ2-7,TGTGCCAGCAGTGCTTCGGCAGGGGGCTGGGGCGAGCAGTACTTC,CASSASAGGWGEQYF
-,TRBV10-3,-,TRBJ1-1,TGTGCCATCAAGGCAGGGATGAACACTGAAGCTTTCTTT,CAIKAGMNTEAFF
-,TRBV21-1,-,TRBJ2-1,TGTGCCAGCAGCAAAGCGACCGTGATAGCGGGAGGTCCTAATGAGCAGTTCTTC,CASSKATVIAGGPNEQFF
-,TRBV27,-,TRBJ1-6,TGTGCCAGCAGTTTAGTCGAGGGAGCACCCCTCCACTTT,CASSLVEGAPLHF
TRBD1,TRBV19,-,TRBJ1-5,TGTGCCAGTAGTCCCGACAGGGTACGCAATCAGCCCCAGCATTTT,CASSPDRVRNQPQHF
TRBD1,TRBV5-4,-,TRBJ2-2,TGTGCCAGCAGCTCTGGGACAGGGGTCACCGGGGAGCTGTTTTTT,CASSSGTGVTGELFF
TRBD2,TRBV18,-,TRBJ2-1,TGTGCCAGCTCACCAAGGCCCGGACTAGCGAGCTCCTACAATGAGCAGTTCTTC,CASSPRPGLASSYNEQFF
-,TRBV18,-,TRBJ1-2,TGTGCCAGCTCACCGTCCAGGCAAGATGGCTACACCTTC,CASSPSRQDGYTF
TRBD1,TRBV30,-,TRBJ1-3,TGTGCCTGGAGGTGGCAGGGGGAAAACACCATATATTTT,CAWRWQGENTIYF
-,TRBV30,-,TRBJ1-1,TGTGCCTGGAGCGGAGGAACGACCCAGAATTTGAACACTGAAGCTTTCTTT,CAWSGGTTQNLNTEAFF
-,TRBV6-5,-,TRBJ2-7,TGTGCCAGCGAAGACAGATACGAGCAGTACTTC,CASEDRYEQYF